This T cell receptor (beta chain) was observed in a study of lymphopenia after photon versus proton radiotherapy. Study-wide findings and caveats: Photon-treated patients lost naive T cells and TCR diversity; proton-treated stayed stable. A bigger post-nadir fall in TCR diversity correlated inversely with survival time in deceased patients.

TCRdb keeps only in-frame clones here, not all; method: immunoSEQ multiplex PCR. Among about 25,000 clones listed, approximately 86% were seen once. This clone was found a few times. Its specificity is not known. V was clipped by 0 bases and J by 3 bases; unmatched bases: 6. This CDR3 has 17 residues. Germline V gives CDR1 MGHRA, CDR2 YSYEKL. This TCR was sampled from a man aged 45-65 years with gastric cancer. The chain couples TRBV4-1 to TRBJ2-2; 8 bases line up with TRBD1. The sequenced sample was peripheral blood, obtained from a patient treated with photon-based radiotherapy. The CDR3 region is CASSQDPGQADTGELFF. As DNA, the CDR3 is TGCGCCAGCAGCCAAGATCCGGGACAGGCAGACACCGGGGAGCTGTTTTTT.